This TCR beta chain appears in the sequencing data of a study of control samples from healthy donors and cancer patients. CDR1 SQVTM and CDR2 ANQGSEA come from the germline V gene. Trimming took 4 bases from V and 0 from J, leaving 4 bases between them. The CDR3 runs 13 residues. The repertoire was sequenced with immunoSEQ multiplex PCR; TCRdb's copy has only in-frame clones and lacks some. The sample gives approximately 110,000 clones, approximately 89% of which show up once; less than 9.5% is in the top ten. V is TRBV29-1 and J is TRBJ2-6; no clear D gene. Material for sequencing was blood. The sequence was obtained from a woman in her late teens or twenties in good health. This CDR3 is CSVASSGANVLTF. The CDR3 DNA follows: TGCAGCGTTGCCAGCTCTGGGGCCAACGTCCTGACTTTC.